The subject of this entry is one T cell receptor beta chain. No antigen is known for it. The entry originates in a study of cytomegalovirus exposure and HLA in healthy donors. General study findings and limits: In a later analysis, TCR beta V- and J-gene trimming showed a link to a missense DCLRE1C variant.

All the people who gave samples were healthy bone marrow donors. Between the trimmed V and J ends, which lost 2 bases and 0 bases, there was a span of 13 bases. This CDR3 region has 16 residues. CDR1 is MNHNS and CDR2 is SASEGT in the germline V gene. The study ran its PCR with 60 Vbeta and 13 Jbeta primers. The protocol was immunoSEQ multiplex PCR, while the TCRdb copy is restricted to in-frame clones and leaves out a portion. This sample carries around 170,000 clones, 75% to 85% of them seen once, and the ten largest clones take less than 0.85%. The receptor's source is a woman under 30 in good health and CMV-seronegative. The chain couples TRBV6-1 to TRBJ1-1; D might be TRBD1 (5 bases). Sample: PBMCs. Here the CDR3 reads CASSERKGLMNTEAFF. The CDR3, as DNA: TGTGCCAGCAGTGAACGGAAGGGACTTATGAACACTGAAGCTTTCTTT.